Included here is one T cell receptor (beta chain) sequence, with context. Its antigen is unknown. TCRdb redid the calling of the reads with MiXCR, one entry per CDR3 protein. Found here are nearly 700,000 distinct CDR3 sequences, roughly 36% of them singletons; the top ten hold about 20%. CDR1 is MNHNS, CDR2 SASEGT, per germline. This CDR3 has 23 residues. V lost 8 bases and J lost 0; bases outside the gene matches: 30. This record belongs to a study of T cell repertoires in cytomegalovirus infection. The chain links TRBV6-1 to TRBJ2-1; 8 nucleotides align to TRBD2. The sequenced sample was cultured PBMCs, obtained from culture after CMV antigen stimulation. The receptor comes from a human donor in good health (CMV status not recorded). Some clones in this sample may be carry-over from other donors' samples. Written as DNA, the CDR3 is TGTGCCAGCGGTCGTGGTTGGGGGGCCCCTCCTGCGGGGGGTCTGAGCTCCTACAATGAGCAGTTCTTC. It is translated as CASGRGWGAPPAGGLSSYNEQFF.